These 28 T cell receptor beta chains were sequenced from one sample in a study of blood T cell repertoires in COVID-19. Assay used: immunoSEQ multiplex PCR; TCRdb lists only in-frame clones, some missing. The table includes about 440,000 clones, less than 95% detected once. The sample consisted of PBMCs or T cells enriched from blood (not recorded which). The receptors derive from a man younger than 35 who had recovered from COVID-19.

V gene TRBV20-1 combines with J gene TRBJ2-7; 7 bases are a match to TRBD2. Germline V lookup: CDR1 DFQATT, CDR2 SNEGSKA (reference sequence). The CDR3 runs to 11 residues. The V segment lost 5 bases and the J segment 5 bases; nucleotides outside the gene matches: 3. CDR3 sequence (DNA): TGCAGTGCTCCCCGGGGGGACGAGCAGTACTTC. Translated: CSAPRGDEQYF.

On this clone itself: Other DNA sequences in this sample translate to the same CDR3. The chain carries TRBV29-1 and TRBJ1-4; a weak D match, TRBD1 (5 bases). V lost 4 bases and J lost 10, with 13 bases in between. Germline loops: CDR1 SQVTM, CDR2 ANQGSEA. The CDR3 length is 12 residues. The CDR3 sequence: CSVVGTTGKLFF. DNA of the CDR3: TGCAGCGTTGTAGGGACTACTGGAAAACTGTTTTTT. Drawing the rest from reference TRBV29-1 and TRBJ1-4, the complete variable domain is SAVISQKPSRDICQRGTSLTIQCQVDSQVTMMFWYRQQPGQSLTLIATANQGSEATYESGFVIDKFPISRPNLTFSTLTVSNMSPEDSSIYLCSVVGTTGKLFFGSGTQLSVL.

V is TRBV10-3 and J is TRBJ1-5; maybe TRBD1 (5 bases). The CDR3 is 13 residues long. Per the germline V gene, CDR1 is ENHRY and CDR2 is SYGVKD. Trimming took off 10 bases at V and 4 bases at J, with 14 bases between the two ends. The CDR3 nucleotides read TGTGCCACGCAGACAGTAACTAATCAGCCCCAGCATTTT. Translation: CATQTVTNQPQHF.

V is TRBV24-1 and J is TRBJ2-7; TRBD2 agrees at 10 bases. Germline values: CDR1 KGHDR, CDR2 SFDVKD. V shed 0 bases, J shed 3 bases, and the junction held 7 bases outside the gene matches. The length of the CDR3 is 17 residues. The CDR3 protein is CATSDLAGLADYYEQYF. CDR3 in DNA: TGTGCCACCAGTGATTTGGCTGGACTAGCGGACTACTACGAGCAGTACTTC.

This clone was counted between two and nine times. The rearrangement uses TRBV28 and TRBJ1-4; TRBD1 matches at 10 bases. This CDR3 has 14 residues. The V and J ends lost 7 bases and 7 bases, in that order; junction bases with no gene match: 6. In germline, CDR1 is MDHEN, CDR2 SYDVKM. Written as DNA, the CDR3 is TGTGCCAGCAACCGACAGGGGGCGCGTGAAAAACTGTTTTTT. This gives the protein CASNRQGAREKLFF.

This clone was observed a single time. The chain links TRBV19 to TRBJ1-2; 9 bases are shared with TRBD1. This CDR3 has 15 residues. Germline V gene data show CDR1 as LNHDA and CDR2 as SQIVND (reference sequence). J lost 1 base, V lost 6 bases, and 6 bases had no gene match. The CDR3 loop reads CASSPGTGSNYGYTF. CDR3 in DNA: TGTGCCAGTAGCCCCGGGACAGGGAGTAACTATGGCTACACCTTC. Full variable domain (remainder filled in from reference TRBV19 and TRBJ1-2): DGGITQSPKYLFRKEGQNVTLSCEQNLNHDAMYWYRQDPGQGLRLIYYSQIVNDFQKGDIAEGYSVSREKKESFPLTVTSAQKNPTAFYLCASSPGTGSNYGYTFGSGTRLTVV.

The chain links TRBV6-5 to TRBJ1-1; D is possibly TRBD1 (5 bases). Trimming shortened V by 2 bases and J by 4 bases, and 11 bases separated the two germline ends. The CDR3 has 14 residues. Germline CDR1 is MNHEY and CDR2 is SVGAGI. As DNA, the CDR3 is TGTGCCAGCAGTTACCCTGGAGACAGCACTGAAGCTTTCTTT. This gives the protein CASSYPGDSTEAFF.

CDR3 DNA: TGTGCCAGCAGTATCAGTTCCTCTGGAAACACCATATATTTT. Protein sequence: CASSISSSGNTIYF. The rearrangement joins TRBV6-5 to TRBJ1-3; D is ambiguous. V gave up 5 bases and J gave up 0 bases, with 8 bases separating them. From germline, CDR1 is MNHEY and CDR2 SVGAGI. CDR3 length: 14 amino acids.

The rearrangement joins TRBV5-1 to TRBJ1-1; D gene ambiguous. Germline assignment: CDR1 SGHRS and CDR2 YFSETQ. Trimming stripped 0 bases from V and 3 bases from J, with 12 bases between. The CDR3 is 15 amino acids. The DNA for the CDR3 is TGCGCCAGCAGCTTGGCGGCGGGAGTGGACACTGAAGCTTTCTTT. This translates into CASSLAAGVDTEAFF.

The J gene is TRBJ2-1, the V gene TRBV7-9; 9 nucleotides match TRBD1. V shed 5 bases, J shed 5 bases, and the junction held 7 bases outside the gene matches. Germline CDR1 reads SEHNR; CDR2 reads FQNEAQ (reference sequence). The length of the CDR3 is 15 residues. The DNA for the CDR3 is TGTGCCAGCAGCCCGGGGACAGGGAATCACAATGAGCAGTTCTTC. Translated: CASSPGTGNHNEQFF.

CDR3 in amino acids: CASRGPVEAFF. The CDR3 nucleotides read TGCGCCAGCAGGGGGCCCGTTGAAGCTTTCTTT. The J gene is TRBJ1-1, the V gene TRBV5-1; perhaps TRBD1 as D (5 bases). V lost 5 bases and J 7 bases, leaving 9 bases between the germline ends. CDR1 and CDR2 from the germline V gene are SGHRS and YFSETQ. There are 11 residues in the CDR3.

The V gene is TRBV7-9, the J gene TRBJ2-1; D is undetermined. This CDR3 is 14 amino acids long. The germline V gene encodes CDR1 SEHNR and CDR2 FQNEAQ (reference sequence). V gave up 1 base and J gave up 9 bases, with 13 bases separating them. DNA of the CDR3: TGTGCCAGCAGCTTAGACTTAACCTCTGGTGAGCAGTTCTTC. Translated, it gives CASSLDLTSGEQFF.

The chain carries TRBV19 and TRBJ2-1; 14 nucleotides match TRBD2. The CDR3 sequence is 18 residues long. J lost 1 base, V lost 5 bases, and 7 bases had no gene match. Per germline, CDR1 LNHDA and CDR2 SQIVND (reference sequence). Written as DNA, the CDR3 is TGTGCCAGTAGTGGACTAGCGGGAGGAGGCAGGTCCTACAATGAGCAGTTCTTC. It specifies CASSGLAGGGRSYNEQFF.

This clone was detected only a few times. This chain connects TRBV27 to TRBJ1-5; 8 bases are shared with TRBD1. V lost 5 bases, J lost 1 base, and 7 bases stayed unmatched. Germline V gene sequence: CDR1 MNHEY, CDR2 SMNVEV (reference sequence). The CDR3 runs to 16 residues. CDR3 sequence reads: CASSPIQGGSNQPQHF. CDR3 nucleotides: TGTGCCAGCAGTCCAATACAGGGGGGGAGCAATCAGCCCCAGCATTTT.

This sequence joins TRBV5-1 and TRBJ1-2; TRBD1 matches 10 bases. From germline, CDR1 is SGHRS and CDR2 YFSETQ. The length of the CDR3 is 14 residues. Trimming took 4 bases from V and 4 from J; bases not matched to a gene: 4. This chain's CDR3 is CASSRDRGGYGYTF. The CDR3 coding sequence is TGCGCCAGCAGCCGGGACAGGGGCGGCTATGGCTACACCTTC.

The chain uses TRBV6-1 and TRBJ1-4; TRBD1 aligns across 8 bases. The CDR3 runs to 18 residues. V gave up 0 bases and J gave up 8 bases; unmatched junction bases: 14. In germline, CDR1 is MNHNS, CDR2 SASEGT. The CDR3 nucleotides read TGTGCCAGCAGTGAAGCTGGGACAGGTTGGCTCTTGGAGGAAAAACTGTTTTTT. It specifies CASSEAGTGWLLEEKLFF.

The chain joins TRBV29-1 to TRBJ2-7; 8 bases map to TRBD2. After removal of 7 bases from V and 3 bases from J, the junction contained 8 bases not matched to a gene. The length of the CDR3 is 13 residues. Germline-derived CDR1 and CDR2 are SQVTM and ANQGSEA. DNA for the CDR3: TGCAGCGCCAGGGGCACTAGCGGCTACGAGCAGTACTTC. It yields the protein CSARGTSGYEQYF.

The J gene is TRBJ2-7, the V gene TRBV5-1, with TRBD1 matching over 7 bases. J gave up 0 bases and V 4 bases, and 7 bases lay outside the gene matches. Germline V gene sequence: CDR1 SGHRS, CDR2 YFSETQ. The CDR3 has 15 residues. The CDR3 reads CASSTRDRDSYEQYF. DNA for the CDR3: TGCGCCAGCAGCACCCGGGACAGAGACTCCTACGAGCAGTACTTC.

In this sample, this clone turned up once. The V gene is TRBV5-1, the J gene TRBJ1-5; a weak D match, TRBD1 (5 bases). The CDR3 has 13 residues. Germline CDR1 SGHRS, CDR2 YFSETQ. V was pared by 2 bases and J by 5 bases, with 8 bases between. The CDR3 DNA sequence: TGCGCCAGCAGCTTTTGGGGGGATCAGCCCCAGCATTTT. Translation: CASSFWGDQPQHF.

The J gene is TRBJ2-1, the V gene TRBV30; 8 bases are shared with TRBD1. The CDR3 is made up of 16 amino acids. V lost 2 bases, J lost 3 bases, and 9 bases stayed unmatched. The germline V gene encodes CDR1 GTSNPN and CDR2 SVGIG (reference sequence). The CDR3 protein is CAWSRPGQDLYNEQFF. CDR3 DNA sequence: TGTGCCTGGAGTCGACCGGGACAGGATCTCTACAATGAGCAGTTCTTC.

This sequence joins TRBV4-1 and TRBJ1-5; maybe TRBD1 (6 bases). The CDR3 runs to 13 residues. The germline V gene has CDR1 MGHRA and CDR2 YSYEKL. Trimming took 0 bases from V and 10 from J, leaving 10 bases between them. The CDR3 DNA reads TGCGCCAGCAGCCAAGATAGGGGGGGACCCCAGCATTTT. Protein: CASSQDRGGPQHF.

J is TRBJ2-1 and V is TRBV7-8, with D unresolved. This CDR3 region has 14 residues. V was clipped by 1 base and J by 5 bases, with 9 bases between them. Germline CDR1 is SGHVS and CDR2 is FQNEAQ. The CDR3 DNA reads TGTGCCAGCAGCTTAGAAGGCCAGGACAATGAGCAGTTCTTC. It encodes CASSLEGQDNEQFF.

The genes are TRBV19 and TRBJ2-2; TRBD2 is a possible D gene (5 bases). V was trimmed by 7 bases and J by 4 bases, leaving 10 bases between them. CDR3 length equals 13 residues. Germline CDR1 and CDR2: LNHDA and SQIVND (reference sequence). DNA for the CDR3: TGTGCCAGTATCCGGACTGTCACCGGGGAGCTGTTTTTT. Its protein is CASIRTVTGELFF.

V is TRBV4-1 and J is TRBJ2-1; TRBD2 aligns across 12 bases. Per the germline V gene, CDR1 is MGHRA and CDR2 is YSYEKL. This CDR3 region has 17 residues. Trimming removed 3 bases from V and 7 bases from J; junction bases left unmatched: 10. This chain's CDR3 is CASSHPSGRGLGNEQFF. The CDR3 nucleotides read TGCGCCAGCAGCCATCCTAGCGGGAGGGGATTGGGGAATGAGCAGTTCTTC.

The V and J genes are TRBV11-3 and TRBJ1-1; D gene uncertain. Trimming removed 1 base from V and 11 bases from J, with 11 bases in between. Germline CDR1 and CDR2: SGHNT and YENEEA. The CDR3 has 12 amino acids. The CDR3: CASSLAGGGAFF. The CDR3 DNA reads as TGTGCCAGCAGCTTAGCAGGAGGAGGGGCTTTCTTT.

Worth noting for this clone: The sample has other DNA sequences that encode this CDR3 too. The J gene is TRBJ1-2, the V gene TRBV6-5; D gene ambiguous. Germline V gene sequence: CDR1 MNHEY, CDR2 SVGAGI. The CDR3 is 13 residues long. The V end was cut by 2 bases, the J end by 5 bases, with 9 bases between. CDR3 in amino acids: CASSYENRYGYTF. CDR3 DNA sequence: TGTGCCAGCAGTTACGAAAACAGATATGGCTACACCTTC.

This rearrangement joins TRBV19 to TRBJ1-5; 7 nucleotides match TRBD1. Germline V lookup: CDR1 LNHDA, CDR2 SQIVND (reference sequence). The CDR3 totals 15 residues. V was clipped by 4 bases and J by 3 bases; unmatched bases: 6. CDR3 in amino acids: CASSTQQGSNQPQHF. The CDR3 DNA reads as TGTGCCAGTAGTACCCAACAGGGGTCCAATCAGCCCCAGCATTTT.

The CDR3 DNA is TGTGCCAGCAGTTTAGGTACTGGTGTTTCAGATACGCAGTATTTT. Protein product: CASSLGTGVSDTQYF. The chain is built from TRBV27 and TRBJ2-3; D gene ambiguous. The V end lost 2 bases, the J end lost 4 bases, and 13 bases lay between the germline ends. CDR3 length: 15 residues. Germline CDR1 MNHEY, CDR2 SMNVEV (reference sequence).